There are many counts of the clone carrying this T cell receptor beta chain. These data come from a study of T cell clonality in common variable immunodeficiency. Assay used: immunoSEQ multiplex PCR; TCRdb lists only in-frame clones, some missing. The data show approximately 52,000 clones, with none appearing a single time. The sample comprised peripheral blood mononuclear cells. The sequence was obtained from a person aged 18 to 75 in good health.

The CDR3 region is CSASERETQYF. The DNA read from the CDR3 is TGCAGTGCTAGTGAACGGGAGACC. V usage is TRBV20-1 and J usage is TRBJ2-5; D unresolved. The missing CDR3 end, 3 residues past where the read stops, is filled in from the germline J gene. V dropped 3 bases and J dropped 5 bases, with 7 bases sitting between them. CDR1 DFQATT and CDR2 SNEGSKA come from the germline V gene (reference sequence). The CDR3 has 11 amino acids.